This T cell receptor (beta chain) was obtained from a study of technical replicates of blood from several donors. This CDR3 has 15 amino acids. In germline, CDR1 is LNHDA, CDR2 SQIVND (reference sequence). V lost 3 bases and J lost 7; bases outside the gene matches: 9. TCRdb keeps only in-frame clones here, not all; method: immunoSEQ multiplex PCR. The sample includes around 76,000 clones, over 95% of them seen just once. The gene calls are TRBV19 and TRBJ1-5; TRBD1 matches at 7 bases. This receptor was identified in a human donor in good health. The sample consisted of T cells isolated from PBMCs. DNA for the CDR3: TGTGCCAGTAGTATTTACGAGGGGGCCGGACAGCCCCAGCATTTT. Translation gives CASSIYEGAGQPQHF. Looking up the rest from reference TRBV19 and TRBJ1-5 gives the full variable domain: DGGITQSPKYLFRKEGQNVTLSCEQNLNHDAMYWYRQDPGQGLRLIYYSQIVNDFQKGDIAEGYSVSREKKESFPLTVTSAQKNPTAFYLCASSIYEGAGQPQHFGDGTRLSIL.